This T cell receptor (beta chain) was found in a study of OX40 agonist ivuxolimab in advanced cancers. Study information: With a range of roughly 20 to 80, age averaged roughly 60 years, and about 80% were male.

The V gene end was trimmed by 4 bases and the J gene end by 4 bases; junction bases not matched to a gene: 5. Germline values: CDR1 SGHTA, CDR2 FQGTGA. This CDR3 spans 14 amino acids. Comment on this clone: Its antigen remains unknown.

General study findings and limits: Determination of antigen specificity was not performed for the expanded peripheral T cells.

The assay was immunoSEQ multiplex PCR, and TCRdb's table has in-frame clones only and misses some. The sample consists of 95,000 to 100,000 clones, just under 85% of them appearing once. The chain joins TRBV7-3 to TRBJ2-3, with 7 bases aligning to TRBD1. This sample comprised CD4+ or CD8+ T cells sorted from blood, obtained in a trial of the OX40 agonist ivuxolimab. This sequence originates from an adult with an advanced solid tumor such as melanoma, head and neck, liver or kidney cancer. CDR3 sequence reads: CASSSDRLADTQYF. The DNA of the CDR3 is TGTGCCAGCAGCTCGGACAGGTTGGCAGATACGCAGTATTTT.